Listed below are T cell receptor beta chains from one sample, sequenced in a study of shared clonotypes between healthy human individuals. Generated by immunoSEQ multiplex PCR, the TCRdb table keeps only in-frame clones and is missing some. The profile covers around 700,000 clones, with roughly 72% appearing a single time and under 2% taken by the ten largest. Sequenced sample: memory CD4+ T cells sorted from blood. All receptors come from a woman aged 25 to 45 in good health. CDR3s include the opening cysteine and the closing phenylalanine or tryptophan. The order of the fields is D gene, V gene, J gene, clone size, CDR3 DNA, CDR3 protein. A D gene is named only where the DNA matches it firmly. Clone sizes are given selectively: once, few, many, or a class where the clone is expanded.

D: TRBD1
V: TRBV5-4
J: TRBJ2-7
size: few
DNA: TGTGCCAGCAGCATAGGACAGGGTGACCGATACGAGCAGTACTTC
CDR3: CASSIGQGDRYEQYF

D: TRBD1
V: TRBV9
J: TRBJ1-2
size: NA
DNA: TGTGCCAGCAGCGCACAGGGGGAAGGTGGCTACACCTTC
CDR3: CASSAQGEGGYTF

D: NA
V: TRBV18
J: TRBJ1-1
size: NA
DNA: TGTGCCAGCTCACCAGTTGAGGACACTGAAGCTTTCTTT
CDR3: CASSPVEDTEAFF

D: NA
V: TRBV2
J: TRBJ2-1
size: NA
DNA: TGTGCCAGCAGTGAAGGATGGAATGAGCAGTTCTTC
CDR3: CASSEGWNEQFF

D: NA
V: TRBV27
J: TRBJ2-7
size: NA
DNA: TGTGCCAGCAGTTTCTCCAGGGTCAGCTCCTACGAGCAGTACTTC
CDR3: CASSFSRVSSYEQYF

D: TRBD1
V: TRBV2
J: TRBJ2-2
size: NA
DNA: TGTGCCAGCAGGGGCCAAGGACAGGAAACCGGGGAGCTGTTTTTT
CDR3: CASRGQGQETGELFF

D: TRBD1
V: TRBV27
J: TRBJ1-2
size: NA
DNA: TGTGCCAGCAGTTACAGACAGGGGTTTGATGGCTACACCTTC
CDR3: CASSYRQGFDGYTF

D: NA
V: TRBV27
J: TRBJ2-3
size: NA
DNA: TGTGCCAGCAGTTTATCTGGGGGAATGAGGGCGGCAGATACGCAGTATTTT
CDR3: CASSLSGGMRAADTQYF

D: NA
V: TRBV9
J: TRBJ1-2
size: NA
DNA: TGTGCCAGCAGCGGCTCAGGGTGGGAAGGCTACACCTTC
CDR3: CASSGSGWEGYTF

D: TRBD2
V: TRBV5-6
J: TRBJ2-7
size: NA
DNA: TGTGCCAGCAGCTTGGTAGCGGGAGGGCTGGAGCAGTACTTC
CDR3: CASSLVAGGLEQYF

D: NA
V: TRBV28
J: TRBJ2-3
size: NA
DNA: TGTGCCAGCAGTCACCCAGGAGGCGATACGCAGTATTTT
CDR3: CASSHPGGDTQYF

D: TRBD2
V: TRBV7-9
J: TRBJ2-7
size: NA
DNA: TGTGCCAGCAGCTTAGAGCGCGGGAGGGCCGGAGGAGAGCAGTACTTC
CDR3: CASSLERGRAGGEQYF

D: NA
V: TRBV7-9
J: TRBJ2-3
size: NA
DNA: TGTGCCAGCACCCCGGAGGCGCCTTATACGCAGTATTTT
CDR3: CASTPEAPYTQYF

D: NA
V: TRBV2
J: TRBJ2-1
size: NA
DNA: TGTGCCAGCAGTGAAGGGCATACTGGGCAGTTCTTC
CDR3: CASSEGHTGQFF

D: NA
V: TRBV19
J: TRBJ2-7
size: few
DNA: TGTGCCAGTAGTATCGATAGGCGGGACCTCTACGAGCAGTACTTC
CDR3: CASSIDRRDLYEQYF

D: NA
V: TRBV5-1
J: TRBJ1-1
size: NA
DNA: TGCGCCAGCAGCTTGTTGACCTACACTGAAGCTTTCTTT
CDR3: CASSLLTYTEAFF

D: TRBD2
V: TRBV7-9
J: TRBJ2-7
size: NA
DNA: TGTGCCAGCAGCCCAGGACTAGCGGGAGTCGACGAGCAGTACTTC
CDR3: CASSPGLAGVDEQYF

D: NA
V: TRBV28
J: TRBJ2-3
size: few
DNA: TGTGCCAGCAAAACGACCAGAGATACGCAGTATTTT
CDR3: CASKTTRDTQYF

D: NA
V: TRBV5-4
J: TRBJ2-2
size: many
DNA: TGTGCCAGCAGCTTGGGGCGGGGTACGAACACCGGGGAGCTGTTTTTT
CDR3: CASSLGRGTNTGELFF

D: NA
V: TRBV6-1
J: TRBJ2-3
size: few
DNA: TGTGCCAGCAGTGAAGCCGTGGCATCCGGTGGGGATACGCAGTATTTT
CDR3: CASSEAVASGGDTQYF

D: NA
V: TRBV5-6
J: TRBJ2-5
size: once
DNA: TGTGCCAGCAGCTTCGTGGGAGTAGAGACCCAGTACTTC
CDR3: CASSFVGVETQYF

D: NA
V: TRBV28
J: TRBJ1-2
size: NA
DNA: TGTGCCAGCAGTTTATTTTCGTCGGGGCAGGGTAAAGGCTACACCTTC
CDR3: CASSLFSSGQGKGYTF

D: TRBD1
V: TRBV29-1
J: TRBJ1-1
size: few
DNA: TGCAGCGGGGACAGGGGGCCGGACACTGAAGCTTTCTTT
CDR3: CSGDRGPDTEAFF

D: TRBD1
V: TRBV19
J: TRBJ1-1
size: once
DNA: TGTGCCAGTAGTATAGGACAGGGTCGACCTTTGAACACTGAAGCTTTCTTT
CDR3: CASSIGQGRPLNTEAFF

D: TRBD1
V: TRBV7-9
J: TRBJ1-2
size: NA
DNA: TGTGCCAGCAGCTTTGATCCGGGACAGGCAGAGGTATTC
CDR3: CASSFDPGQAEVF

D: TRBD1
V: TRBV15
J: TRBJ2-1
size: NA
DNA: TGTGCCACCAGCAGGACAGGGTTCCACAATGAGCAGTTCTTC
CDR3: CATSRTGFHNEQFF

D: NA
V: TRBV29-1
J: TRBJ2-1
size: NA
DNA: TGCAGCGTAGGACAGGGAGGGTCAAATGAGCAGTTCTTC
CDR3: CSVGQGGSNEQFF

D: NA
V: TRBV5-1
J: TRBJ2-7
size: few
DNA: TGCGCCAGCAGCTTGAAACAGCCAGACTACGAGCAGTACTTC
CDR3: CASSLKQPDYEQYF

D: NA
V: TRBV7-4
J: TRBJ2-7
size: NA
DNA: TGTGCCAGCAGTTTAAGTCCCACCAATTACGAGCAGTACTTC
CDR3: CASSLSPTNYEQYF

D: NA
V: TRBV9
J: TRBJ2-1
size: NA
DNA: TGTGCCAGCAGCGTAGAGGGGAATGAGCAGTTCTTC
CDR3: CASSVEGNEQFF

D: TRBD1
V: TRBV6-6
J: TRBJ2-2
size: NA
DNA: TGTGCCAGCAGTTCCACTACAGGGGGGAACACCGGGGAGCTGTTTTTT
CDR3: CASSSTTGGNTGELFF

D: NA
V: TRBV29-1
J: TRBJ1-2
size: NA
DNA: TGCAGCGTTGATTTCCAGGGCCTCCGTGGCTACACCTTC
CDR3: CSVDFQGLRGYTF

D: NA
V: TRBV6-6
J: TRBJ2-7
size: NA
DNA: TGTGCCAGCAGTTCCCCCGGGGGCTCCTACGAGCAGTACTTC
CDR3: CASSSPGGSYEQYF

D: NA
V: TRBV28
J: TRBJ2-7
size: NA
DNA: TGTGCCAGCAACCCCCGGGCCTTCTACGAGCAGTACTTC
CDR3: CASNPRAFYEQYF

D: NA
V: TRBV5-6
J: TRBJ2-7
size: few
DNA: TGTGCCAGCAGCCGAGTAGACATTACCTACGAGCAGTACTTC
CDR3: CASSRVDITYEQYF

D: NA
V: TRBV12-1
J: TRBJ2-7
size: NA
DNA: TGTGCCAGCTTGGTATCCGTTACTAGCGGCCAAACGTGGTCCTACGAGCAGTACTTC
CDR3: CASLVSVTSGQTWSYEQYF

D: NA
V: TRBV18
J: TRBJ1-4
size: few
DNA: TGTGCCAGCTCACCTACCGGGGTGGAACTGTTTTTT
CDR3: CASSPTGVELFF

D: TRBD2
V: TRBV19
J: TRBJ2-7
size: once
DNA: TGTGCCAGTAGTTCCCAGGGCGGGAGAGCTTACGAGCAGTACTTC
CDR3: CASSSQGGRAYEQYF

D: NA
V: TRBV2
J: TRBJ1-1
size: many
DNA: TGTGCCAGCAGCGGGGAGTACACTGAAGCTTTCTTT
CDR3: CASSGEYTEAFF

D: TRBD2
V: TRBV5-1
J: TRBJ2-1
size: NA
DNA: TGCGCCAGCAGCTCGACTGGGACTAGCGGGAGTAATGAGCAGTTCTTC
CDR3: CASSSTGTSGSNEQFF

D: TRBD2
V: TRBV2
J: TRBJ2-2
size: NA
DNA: TGTGCCAGCAGAACAGGGACTAGCGGGAAAGATAGCACCGGGGAGCTGTTTTTT
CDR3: CASRTGTSGKDSTGELFF

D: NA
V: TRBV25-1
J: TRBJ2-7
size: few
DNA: TGTGCCAGCAGTCCGGGCCCCAGCTCCTACGAGCAGTACTTC
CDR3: CASSPGPSSYEQYF

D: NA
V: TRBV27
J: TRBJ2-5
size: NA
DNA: TGTGCCAGCAGTTTTCGTCGAAAAGAGACCCAGTACTTC
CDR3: CASSFRRKETQYF

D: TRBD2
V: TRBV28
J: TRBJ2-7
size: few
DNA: TGTGCCAGCAGTTCCAGAACCGGGACTAGAGGGTGGTGGGAGCAGTACTTC
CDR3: CASSSRTGTRGWWEQYF

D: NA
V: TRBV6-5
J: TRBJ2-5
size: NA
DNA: TGTGCCAGCATGAGGGGAATGGCGGAGACCCAGTACTTC
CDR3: CASMRGMAETQYF

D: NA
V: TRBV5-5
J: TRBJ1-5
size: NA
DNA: TGTGCCAGCAGCCAGGACTTGCCGAGCAATCAGCCCCAGCATTTT
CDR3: CASSQDLPSNQPQHF

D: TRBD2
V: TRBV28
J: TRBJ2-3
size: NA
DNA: TGTGCCAGCAGTAGGGTTGCGGCGGGAGTAGGAGATACGCAGTATTTT
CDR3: CASSRVAAGVGDTQYF

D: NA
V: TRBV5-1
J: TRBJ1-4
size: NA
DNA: TGCGCCAGCAGCCCCCGGGAAACTAATGAAAAACTGTTTTTT
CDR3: CASSPRETNEKLFF

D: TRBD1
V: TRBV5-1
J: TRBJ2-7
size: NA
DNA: TGCGCCAGCAGCCCCCGACAGGGAAGGGACGAGCAGTACTTC
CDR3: CASSPRQGRDEQYF

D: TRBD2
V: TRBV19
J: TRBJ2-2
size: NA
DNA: TGTGCCAGTAGGACTAGCGGGAGTAGGACCGGGGAGCTGTTTTTT
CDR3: CASRTSGSRTGELFF

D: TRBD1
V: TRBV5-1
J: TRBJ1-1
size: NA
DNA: TGCGCCAGCAGCCACGGACAGGGGGCCGGCACTGAAGCTTTCTTT
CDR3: CASSHGQGAGTEAFF

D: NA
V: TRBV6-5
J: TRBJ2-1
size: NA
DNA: TGTGCCAGCAGTTCTGCCCCCTACAATGAGCAGTTCTTC
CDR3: CASSSAPYNEQFF

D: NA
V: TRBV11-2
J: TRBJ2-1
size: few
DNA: TGTGCCAGCAGCTTGGGACTGAACAATGAGCAGTTCTTC
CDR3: CASSLGLNNEQFF

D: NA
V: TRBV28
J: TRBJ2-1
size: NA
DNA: TGTGCCAGCAGTTTATCGGCGGCCCGGAGGTCCTACAATGAGCAGTTCTTC
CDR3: CASSLSAARRSYNEQFF

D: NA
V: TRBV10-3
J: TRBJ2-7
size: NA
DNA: TGTGCCATCAGTGAGTCGGGCAGGGGCCAATACGAGCAGTACTTC
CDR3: CAISESGRGQYEQYF